The 23 T cell receptor beta chains given below trace back to one sample, sequenced in a study of early T cells in non-severe SARS-CoV-2 infection. TCRdb reprocessed the 5' RACE reads via MiXCR and lists one record per CDR3 protein. The table records under 85,000 distinct CDR3 sequences, 12% of them present only once. The sample comprised whole blood. These receptor sequences come from an adult who was a healthcare worker with PCR-confirmed SARS-CoV-2 infection or an uninfected control (not recorded which).

This clonotype came up many times. V gene TRBV5-1 combines with J gene TRBJ2-5; no clear D gene. V was cut by 1 base and J by 5 bases, with 12 bases left in between. The length of the CDR3 is 14 residues. Germline lookup yields CDR1 SGHRS and CDR2 YFSETQ. Here the CDR3 reads CASSLRVLSETQYF. CDR3 sequence (DNA): TGCGCCAGCAGCTTGCGGGTACTTTCGGAGACCCAGTACTTC.

This clonotype was counted between two and nine times. The chain employs TRBV18 and TRBJ1-1, with D tentatively TRBD1 (6 bases). CDR3 length: 19 amino acids. V lost 1 base, J lost 2 bases, and 23 bases lay in between. The germline V gene encodes CDR1 KGHSH and CDR2 LQKENI. The CDR3 bases are TGTGCCAGCTCACCACTGTCAACAGGGAACACCGTGGCAAACACTGAAGCTTTCTTT. Translated: CASSPLSTGNTVANTEAFF.

This clonotype was counted only a few times. The chain joins TRBV6-5 to TRBJ1-3; D is unresolved. CDR1 and CDR2 from the germline V gene are MNHEY and SVGAGI. The CDR3 covers 15 residues. V shed 7 bases and J shed 0 bases, with 13 bases lying between them. The CDR3, as DNA: TGTGCCAGCACTCTCTTTCCGAGCTCTGGAAACACCATATATTTT. Translating it yields CASTLFPSSGNTIYF.

This clonotype was detected a few times. This chain links TRBV14 with TRBJ2-1, with 10 bases identical to TRBD2. V lost 4 bases, J lost 4 bases, and 4 bases stayed unmatched. The germline CDR1 and CDR2 sequences are SGHDN and FVKESK. The CDR3 sequence is 15 residues long. This chain's CDR3 is CASSRQREGYNEQFF. CDR3 bases: TGTGCCAGCAGCCGCCAGCGGGAGGGGTACAATGAGCAGTTCTTC.

At least ten counts were recorded for this clonotype. V gene TRBV5-1 combines with J gene TRBJ2-2; D is possibly TRBD1 (5 bases). The CDR3 spans 15 residues. The V end lost 0 bases, the J end lost 4 bases, and 10 bases lay between the germline ends. Germline V gives CDR1 SGHRS, CDR2 YFSETQ. The CDR3 loop reads CASSLGRQGTGELFF. The CDR3 region has the DNA TGCGCCAGCAGCTTGGGGCGGCAGGGCACCGGGGAGCTGTTTTTT. The full variable domain, its missing parts supplied by reference TRBV5-1 and TRBJ2-2, is KAGVTQTPRYLIKTRGQQVTLSCSPISGHRSVSWYQQTPGQGLQFLFEYFSETQRNKGNFPGRFSGRQFSNSRSEMNVSTLELGDSALYLCASSLGRQGTGELFFGEGSRLTVL.

The V gene is TRBV29-1, the J gene TRBJ2-1; possible D gene TRBD2, 6 bases. Trimming pared 6 bases from V and 7 bases from J, leaving 16 bases between. This CDR3 region has 13 residues. Germline V gene sequence: CDR1 SQVTM, CDR2 ANQGSEA. For the CDR3, the DNA is TGCAGCGTCAAACCCCCAGGGAGGAATGAGCAGTTCTTC. Protein sequence: CSVKPPGRNEQFF.

This clonotype has a count of ten or more. J is TRBJ2-3 and V is TRBV4-2; 11 nucleotides line up with TRBD1. CDR1 LGHNA and CDR2 YNFKEQ come from the germline V gene. CDR3 size: 16 residues. Trimming took 0 bases from V and 4 from J; bases not matched to a gene: 3. The CDR3 reads CASSQEPGQGADTQYF. The DNA of the CDR3 is TGTGCCAGCAGCCAAGAACCGGGACAGGGGGCAGATACGCAGTATTTT.

This clonotype was seen repeatedly, ten times or more. The chain is built from TRBV13 and TRBJ1-2; the D is unclear. Per germline, CDR1 PRHDT and CDR2 FYEKMQ (reference sequence). The ends were cut back, 3 bases at V and 4 bases at J, with 9 bases in the middle. The CDR3 has 13 amino acids. The CDR3 DNA reads as TGTGCCAGCAGCTTCCCCAACCGCTATGGCTACACCTTC. Its translation is CASSFPNRYGYTF.

The chain employs TRBV9 and TRBJ2-6; D possibly corresponds to TRBD2 (5 bases). CDR1 SGDLS and CDR2 YYNGEE come from the germline V gene. The length of the CDR3 is 17 residues. Trimming stripped 0 bases from V and 2 bases from J, with 12 bases between. This CDR3 reads CASSVVLRGTGANVLTF. DNA of the CDR3: TGTGCCAGCAGCGTAGTCTTACGAGGGACTGGGGCCAACGTCCTGACTTTC.

This clonotype was counted between two and nine times. This chain joins TRBV19 and TRBJ2-2; tentatively, D is TRBD1 (6 bases). The germline V and J ends were trimmed by 6 bases and 1 base, with 9 bases remaining between them. Per germline, CDR1 LNHDA and CDR2 SQIVND (reference sequence). This CDR3 has 14 amino acids. Written as DNA, the CDR3 is TGTGCCAGTAGAACGGGACAGAACACCGGGGAGCTGTTTTTT. Translating it yields CASRTGQNTGELFF.

This clonotype was counted a few times. This sequence joins TRBV4-3 and TRBJ1-1, with D maybe TRBD1 (5 bases). Looked up from germline, CDR1 is LGHNA and CDR2 is YSLEER. The CDR3 covers 13 residues. Trimming took 3 bases from V and 4 from J, leaving 9 bases between them. CDR3 bases: TGCGCCAGCAGCCACAGGGTAGCCACTGAAGCTTTCTTT. It yields the protein CASSHRVATEAFF.

The chain combines TRBV20-1 with TRBJ2-6; D possibly corresponds to TRBD2 (7 bases). Germline CDR1 is DFQATT and CDR2 is SNEGSKA (reference sequence). The CDR3 length is 14 residues. V lost 5 bases and J 4 bases, leaving 12 bases between the germline ends. The CDR3 DNA reads TGCAGTGCTCAAGGGGGGGCCGGGGCCAACGTCCTGACTTTC. Protein sequence: CSAQGGAGANVLTF.

The chain employs TRBV20-1 and TRBJ1-3; D is ambiguous. This CDR3 region has 15 residues. Trimming shortened V by 0 bases and J by 0 bases, and 9 bases separated the two germline ends. Germline assignment: CDR1 DFQATT and CDR2 SNEGSKA (reference sequence). The CDR3 DNA follows: TGCAGTGCTAGAGAGGGTTCCAGCTCTGGAAACACCATATATTTT. It is translated as CSAREGSSSGNTIYF.

The CDR3 DNA follows: TGTGCCAGCAGTGGCCGGGACAATTTTCGGGAGACCCAGTACTTC. Amino acid sequence: CASSGRDNFRETQYF. The V call is TRBV6-1, the J call TRBJ2-5, with D perhaps TRBD1 (6 bases). The germline V and J ends were trimmed by 4 bases and 5 bases, with 17 bases remaining between them. The germline gives CDR1 MNHNS, CDR2 SASEGT. This CDR3 is 15 amino acids long.

This chain links TRBV29-1 with TRBJ2-1, with 10 bases lining up with TRBD1. In germline, CDR1 is SQVTM, CDR2 ANQGSEA. This CDR3 is built from 15 residues. Unmatched junction bases numbered 8, after V lost 5 bases and J lost 4 bases. Here the CDR3 reads CSVLNRDRGYNEQFF. CDR3 nucleotide sequence: TGCAGCGTTCTCAACCGGGACAGGGGATACAATGAGCAGTTCTTC.

This chain joins TRBV7-8 and TRBJ2-2; D possibly matches TRBD1 or TRBD2 (5 bases each). Germline CDR1 reads SGHVS; CDR2 reads FQNEAQ. Trimming took off 4 bases at V and 3 bases at J, with 9 bases between the two ends. CDR3 length: 14 residues. The CDR3 sequence is CASSSGTDTGELFF. The CDR3 nucleotides read TGTGCCAGCAGCTCGGGGACGGACACCGGGGAGCTGTTTTTT.

This clonotype was observed many times. This chain uses TRBV12-5 with TRBJ1-5; a weak D match, TRBD1 (5 bases). V lost 5 bases and J lost 2, with 25 bases in between. Germline V gene lookup returns CDR1 LGHNT and CDR2 FRNRAP. The CDR3 loop spans 19 amino acids. The CDR3 bases are TGTGCTAGTGGTCACTTAAATCAGGGAGCTAACCGCGGCAATCAGCCCCAGCATTTT. Protein sequence: CASGHLNQGANRGNQPQHF.

This clonotype was recorded many times. The chain links TRBV29-1 to TRBJ1-1; D unclear. V lost 4 bases, J lost 5 bases, and 11 bases lay in between. Germline lookup yields CDR1 SQVTM and CDR2 ANQGSEA. The CDR3 runs to 12 residues. The CDR3 sequence: CSVGGGGTEAFF. CDR3 nucleotide sequence: TGCAGCGTTGGAGGAGGAGGGACTGAAGCTTTCTTT. The full variable domain, completed using reference TRBV29-1 and TRBJ1-1, is SAVISQKPSRDICQRGTSLTIQCQVDSQVTMMFWYRQQPGQSLTLIATANQGSEATYESGFVIDKFPISRPNLTFSTLTVSNMSPEDSSIYLCSVGGGGTEAFFGQGTRLTVV.

This clonotype was found a few times. The rearrangement uses TRBV5-1 and TRBJ2-2, with D unresolved. The CDR3 covers 13 residues. Trimming shortened V by 2 bases and J by 5 bases, and 7 bases separated the two germline ends. CDR1 is SGHRS and CDR2 is YFSETQ in the germline V gene. Here the CDR3 DNA reads TGCGCCAGCAGCTTAGGAGAAACCGGGGAGCTGTTTTTT. Translation: CASSLGETGELFF.

The V and J genes are TRBV13 and TRBJ2-3, with D unresolved. Per germline, CDR1 PRHDT and CDR2 FYEKMQ (reference sequence). Trimming pared 8 bases from V and 2 bases from J, leaving 14 bases between. CDR3 size: 14 residues. The CDR3 loop reads CASGYFGSTDTQYF. The CDR3 coding sequence is TGTGCCAGCGGCTACTTCGGGTCCACAGATACGCAGTATTTT.

The chain employs TRBV5-1 and TRBJ1-1; D is unclear. The germline V and J ends were trimmed by 3 bases and 3 bases, with 15 bases remaining between them. The V gene's germline CDR1 is SGHRS and CDR2 YFSETQ. The CDR3 extends over 15 amino acids. Here the CDR3 DNA reads TGCGCCAGCAGCTCACAAGCAATAAAGGACACTGAAGCTTTCTTT. This translates into CASSSQAIKDTEAFF.

This clonotype came up a few times. This sequence joins TRBV2 and TRBJ2-1, with TRBD1 matching over 7 bases. The CDR3 is 15 amino acids. V lost 7 bases and J lost 0; bases outside the gene matches: 6. The V gene's germline CDR1 is SNHLY and CDR2 FYNNEI. CDR3 bases: TGTGCCAGCACCACGGACAGGAGCTCCTACAATGAGCAGTTCTTC. Its protein is CASTTDRSSYNEQFF.

The table lists this clonotype with a few counts. The chain has TRBV7-6 and TRBJ2-5; perhaps TRBD1 as D (5 bases). This CDR3 region has 15 residues. Between the trimmed V and J ends, which lost 1 base and 1 base, there was a span of 10 bases. Germline CDR1 SGHVS, CDR2 FNYEAQ. The CDR3 here is CASSLVARAQETQYF. For the CDR3, the DNA is TGTGCCAGCAGCTTAGTCGCCAGGGCCCAAGAGACCCAGTACTTC.